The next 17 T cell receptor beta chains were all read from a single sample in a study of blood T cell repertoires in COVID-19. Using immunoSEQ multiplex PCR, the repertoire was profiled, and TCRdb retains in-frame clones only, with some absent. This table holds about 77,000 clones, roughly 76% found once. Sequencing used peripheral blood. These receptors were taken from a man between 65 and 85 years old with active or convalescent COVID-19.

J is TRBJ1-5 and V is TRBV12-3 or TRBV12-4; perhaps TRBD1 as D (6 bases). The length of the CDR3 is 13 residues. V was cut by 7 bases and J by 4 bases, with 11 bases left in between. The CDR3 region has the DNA TGTGCCAGCACCACAGGGCCTAATCAGCCCCAGCATTTT. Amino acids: CASTTGPNQPQHF.

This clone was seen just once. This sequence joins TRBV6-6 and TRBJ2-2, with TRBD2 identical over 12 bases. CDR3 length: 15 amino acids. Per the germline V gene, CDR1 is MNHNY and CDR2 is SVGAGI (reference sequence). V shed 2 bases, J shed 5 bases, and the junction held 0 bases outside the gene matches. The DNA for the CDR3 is TGTGCCAGCAGTTACACTAGCGGGGGGACCGGGGAGCTGTTTTTT. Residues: CASSYTSGGTGELFF.

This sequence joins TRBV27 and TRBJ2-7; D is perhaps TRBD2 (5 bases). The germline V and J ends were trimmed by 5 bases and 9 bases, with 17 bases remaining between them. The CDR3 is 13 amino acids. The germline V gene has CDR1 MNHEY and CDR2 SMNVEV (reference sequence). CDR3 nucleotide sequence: TGTGCCAGCAGTCGTTCTCCCTACGAGGGGCAGTACTTC. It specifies CASSRSPYEGQYF.

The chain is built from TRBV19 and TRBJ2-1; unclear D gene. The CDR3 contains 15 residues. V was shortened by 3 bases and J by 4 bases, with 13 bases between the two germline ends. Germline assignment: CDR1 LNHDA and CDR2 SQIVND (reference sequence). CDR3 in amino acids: CASSMIEYSYNEQFF. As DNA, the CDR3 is TGTGCCAGTAGTATGATTGAGTACAGTTACAATGAGCAGTTCTTC. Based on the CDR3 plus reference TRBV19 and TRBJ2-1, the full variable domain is DGGITQSPKYLFRKEGQNVTLSCEQNLNHDAMYWYRQDPGQGLRLIYYSQIVNDFQKGDIAEGYSVSREKKESFPLTVTSAQKNPTAFYLCASSMIEYSYNEQFFGPGTRLTVL.

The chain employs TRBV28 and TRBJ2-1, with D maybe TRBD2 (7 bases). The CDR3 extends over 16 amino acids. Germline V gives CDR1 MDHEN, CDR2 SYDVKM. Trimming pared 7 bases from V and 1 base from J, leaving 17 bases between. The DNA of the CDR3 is TGTGCCAGCACTCTGGGGGGGGGCGCTTCCTACAATGAGCAGTTCTTC. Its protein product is CASTLGGGASYNEQFF. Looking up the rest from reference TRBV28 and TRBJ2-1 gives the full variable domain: DVKVTQSSRYLVKRTGEKVFLECVQDMDHENMFWYRQDPGLGLRLIYFSYDVKMKEKGDIPEGYSVSREKKERFSLILESASTNQTSMYLCASTLGGGASYNEQFFGPGTRLTVL.

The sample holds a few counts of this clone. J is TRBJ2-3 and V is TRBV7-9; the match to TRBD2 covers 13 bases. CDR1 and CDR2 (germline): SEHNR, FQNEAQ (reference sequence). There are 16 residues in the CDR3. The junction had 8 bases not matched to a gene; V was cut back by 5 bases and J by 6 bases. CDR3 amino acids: CASSPGLAGARDTQYF. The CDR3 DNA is TGTGCCAGCAGCCCCGGACTAGCGGGGGCGAGGGATACGCAGTATTTT. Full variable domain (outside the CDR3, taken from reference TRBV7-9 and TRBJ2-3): DTGVSQNPRHKITKRGQNVTFRCDPISEHNRLYWYRQTLGQGPEFLTYFQNEAQLEKSRLLSDRFSAERPKGSFSTLEIQRTEQGDSAMYLCASSPGLAGARDTQYFGPGTRLTVL.

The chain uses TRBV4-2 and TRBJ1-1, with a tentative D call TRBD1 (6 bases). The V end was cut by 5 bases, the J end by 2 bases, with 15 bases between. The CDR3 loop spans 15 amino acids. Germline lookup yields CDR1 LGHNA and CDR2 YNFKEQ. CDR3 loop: CASSSPGQANTEAFF. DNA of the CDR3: TGTGCCAGCAGCTCCCCGGGACAAGCAAACACTGAAGCTTTCTTT.

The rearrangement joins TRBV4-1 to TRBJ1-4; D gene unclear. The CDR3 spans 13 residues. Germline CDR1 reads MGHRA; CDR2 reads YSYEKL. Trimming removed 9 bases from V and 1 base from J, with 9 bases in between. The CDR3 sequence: CASARETNEKLFF. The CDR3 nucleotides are TGCGCCAGTGCGAGGGAAACTAATGAAAAACTGTTTTTT.

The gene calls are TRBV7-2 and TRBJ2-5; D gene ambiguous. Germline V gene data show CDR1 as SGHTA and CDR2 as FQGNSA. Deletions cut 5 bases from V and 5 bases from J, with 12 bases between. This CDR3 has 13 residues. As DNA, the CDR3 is TGTGCCAGCAGCCCCCCTACTGCCGAGACCCAGTACTTC. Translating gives CASSPPTAETQYF.

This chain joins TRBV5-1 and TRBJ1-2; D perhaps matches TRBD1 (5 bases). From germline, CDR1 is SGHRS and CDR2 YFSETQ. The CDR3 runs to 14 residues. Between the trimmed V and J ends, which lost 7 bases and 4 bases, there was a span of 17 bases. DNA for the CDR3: TGCGCCAGCCGGGCCTCATCTCAGGGCTATGGCTACACCTTC. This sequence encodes CASRASSQGYGYTF.

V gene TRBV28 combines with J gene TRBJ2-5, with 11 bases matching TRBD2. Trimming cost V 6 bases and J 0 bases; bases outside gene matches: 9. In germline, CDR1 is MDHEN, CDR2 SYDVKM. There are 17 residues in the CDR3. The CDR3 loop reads CASSTLAGGRYQETQYF. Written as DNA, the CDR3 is TGTGCCAGCAGCACTCTAGCGGGGGGAAGGTACCAAGAGACCCAGTACTTC.

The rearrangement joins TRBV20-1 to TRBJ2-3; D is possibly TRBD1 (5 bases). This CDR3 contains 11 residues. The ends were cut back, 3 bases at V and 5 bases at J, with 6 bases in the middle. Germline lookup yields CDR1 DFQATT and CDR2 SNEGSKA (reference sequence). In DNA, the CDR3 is TGCAGTGCTAGTAGGGGAGATACGCAGTATTTT. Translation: CSASRGDTQYF.

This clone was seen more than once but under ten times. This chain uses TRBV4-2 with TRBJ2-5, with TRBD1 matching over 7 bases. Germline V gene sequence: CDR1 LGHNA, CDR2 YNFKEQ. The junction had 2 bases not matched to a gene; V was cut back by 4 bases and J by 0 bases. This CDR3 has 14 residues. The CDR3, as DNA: TGTGCCAGCAGCCTACAGGGGCACCAAGAGACCCAGTACTTC. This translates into CASSLQGHQETQYF.

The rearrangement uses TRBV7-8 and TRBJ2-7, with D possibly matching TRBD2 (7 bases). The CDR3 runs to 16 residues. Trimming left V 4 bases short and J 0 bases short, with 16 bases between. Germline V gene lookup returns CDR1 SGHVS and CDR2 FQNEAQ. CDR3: CASSYPAGAISYEQYF. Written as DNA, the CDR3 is TGTGCCAGCAGCTACCCGGCGGGGGCGATCTCCTACGAGCAGTACTTC.

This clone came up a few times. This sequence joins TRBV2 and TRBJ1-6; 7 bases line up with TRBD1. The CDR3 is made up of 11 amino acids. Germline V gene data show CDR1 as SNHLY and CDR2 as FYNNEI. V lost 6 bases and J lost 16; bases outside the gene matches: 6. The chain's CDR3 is CASSTDRRLHF. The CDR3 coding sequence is TGTGCCAGCAGCACGGACAGGAGGCTCCACTTT.

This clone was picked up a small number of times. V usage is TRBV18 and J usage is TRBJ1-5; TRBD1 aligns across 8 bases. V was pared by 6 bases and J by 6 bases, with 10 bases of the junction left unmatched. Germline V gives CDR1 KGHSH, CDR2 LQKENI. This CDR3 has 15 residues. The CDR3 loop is CASSLDRVGSQPQHF. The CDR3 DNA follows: TGTGCCAGCTCCCTGGACAGGGTGGGGAGTCAGCCCCAGCATTTT. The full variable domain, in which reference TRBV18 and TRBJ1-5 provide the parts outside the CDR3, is NAGVMQNPRHLVRRRGQEARLRCSPMKGHSHVYWYRQLPEEGLKFMVYLQKENIIDESGMPKERFSAEFPKEGPSILRIQQVVRGDSAAYFCASSLDRVGSQPQHFGDGTRLSIL.

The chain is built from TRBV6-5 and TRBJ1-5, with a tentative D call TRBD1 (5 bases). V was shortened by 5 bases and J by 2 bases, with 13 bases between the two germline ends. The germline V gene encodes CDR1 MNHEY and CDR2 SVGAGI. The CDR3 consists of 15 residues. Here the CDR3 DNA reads TGTGCCAGCAGTAAGAACGGGGGTGGCAATCAGCCCCAGCATTTT. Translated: CASSKNGGGNQPQHF.